The subject of this entry is one T cell receptor beta chain. The PCR contained 60 Vbeta and 13 Jbeta primers. Some clones are missing from TCRdb's copy, which holds only in-frame ones; the method was immunoSEQ multiplex PCR. The sample has approximately 160,000 clones, about four fifths seen once. These data originate in a study of cytomegalovirus exposure and HLA in healthy donors. This TCR was recovered from a male donor in good health and CMV-seropositive. Sequenced: PBMCs.

Here the CDR3 reads CASTRDTGNTEAFF. The CDR3, as DNA: TGCGCCAGCACCCGGGACACCGGGAACACTGAAGCTTTCTTT. This chain joins TRBV10-2 and TRBJ1-1, with D possibly matching TRBD1 (6 bases). The V end was cut by 7 bases, the J end by 1 base, with 13 bases between. CDR3 length equals 14 residues. The germline V gene encodes CDR1 WSHSY and CDR2 SAAADI.